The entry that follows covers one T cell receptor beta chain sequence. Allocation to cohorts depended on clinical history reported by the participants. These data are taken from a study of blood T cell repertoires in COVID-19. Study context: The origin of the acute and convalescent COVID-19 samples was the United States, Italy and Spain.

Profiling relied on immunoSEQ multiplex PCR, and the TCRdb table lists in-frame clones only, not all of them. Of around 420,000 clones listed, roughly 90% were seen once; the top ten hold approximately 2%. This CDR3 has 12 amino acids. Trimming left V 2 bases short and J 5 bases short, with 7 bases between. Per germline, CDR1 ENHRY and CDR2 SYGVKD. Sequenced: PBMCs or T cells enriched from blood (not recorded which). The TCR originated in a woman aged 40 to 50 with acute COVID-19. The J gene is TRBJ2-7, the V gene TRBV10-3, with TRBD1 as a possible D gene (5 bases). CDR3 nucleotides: TGTGCCATCAGTGAGGGGGCTGACGAGCAGTACTTC. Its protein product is CAISEGADEQYF.